The source of this TCR beta chain is a study of OX40 agonist ivuxolimab in advanced cancers. Background on the study: Patients treated during dose escalation were battling hepatocellular carcinoma, melanoma, renal cell or head and neck cancer. Three individuals attained partial responses, comprising one hepatocellular carcinoma case and two cutaneous melanoma cases.

Profiled with immunoSEQ multiplex PCR; TCRdb holds only in-frame clones, not every one. The sample lists tens of thousands of clones, roughly 90% seen once, with 1% to 1.2% in the top ten. On this clone: Its matching antigen is unknown.

Findings and caveats of the study: Circulating CD4+ and CD8+ T cells showed clonal expansion by week 6 at 0.1 to 3.0 mg/kg.

Exclusion applied to patients with autoimmune disease history or systemic immunosuppression. The CDR3 is 15 residues long. Trimming took 2 bases from V and 10 from J, leaving 15 bases between them. CDR1 MNHNY and CDR2 SVGAGI come from the germline V gene (reference sequence). J is TRBJ1-6 and V is TRBV6-6; D gene uncertain. The origin of this receptor is an adult with an advanced solid tumor such as melanoma, head and neck, liver or kidney cancer. Specimen: CD4+ or CD8+ T cells sorted from blood, collected in a trial of the OX40 agonist ivuxolimab. CDR3 sequence (DNA): TGTGCCAGCAGTTACCGTGGACGCGGACTCTCACCCCTCCACTTT. It yields the protein CASSYRGRGLSPLHF.